The 6 T cell receptor beta chains given below trace back to one sample, sequenced in a study of regulatory T cells in long-lasting Graves disease. In building TCR beta libraries, iRepertoire HTBI primers were used together with Arm-PCR of CDR3 regions. TCRdb redid the calling of the multiplex PCR reads with MiXCR, one entry per CDR3 protein. The sample contains around 500,000 distinct CDR3 sequences, about 12% of which appear only once. Documented time point: newly diagnosed GD, antithyroid drugs for less than 3 months. Construction of the TCR library relied on RNA isolated from PBMCs. These data are also associated with another study on T cells in Graves' hyperthyroidism and ophthalmopathy.

Sequencing used peripheral blood mononuclear cells (PBMCs), obtained at new diagnosis, from a patient treated with antithyroid drugs. The receptors shown here come from a woman aged 25 to 39 with Graves disease.

V usage is TRBV9 and J usage is TRBJ2-1; 8 positions match TRBD2. Germline CDR1 SGDLS, CDR2 YYNGEE. The CDR3 is 15 amino acids. Trimming at V came to 3 bases and at J to 7 bases, leaving 9 bases not matched to a gene. The CDR3 DNA reads TGTGCCAGCAGCGATCCCCGGGAGGGGGAGAATGAGCAGTTCTTC. This gives the protein CASSDPREGENEQFF.

This clonotype was counted many times. Being one base from a much bigger clone, this may be a read error. V gene TRBV2 combines with J gene TRBJ2-7; 10 bases are a match to TRBD1. V lost 7 bases and J lost 3; bases outside the gene matches: 3. Germline CDR1 and CDR2: SNHLY and FYNNEI. This CDR3 has 13 residues. The DNA of the CDR3 is TGTGCCAGCATCCGGGACAGGGGCTACGAGCAGTACTTC. As protein: CASIRDRGYEQYF.

The table lists this clonotype with a count of one. This may stem from a read error, because a much larger clone lies one nucleotide away. This chain links TRBV29-1 with TRBJ2-3; D not resolved. CDR1 and CDR2 from the germline V gene are SQVTM and ANQGSEA. V was clipped by 8 bases and J by 2 bases, with 11 bases between them. This CDR3 contains 12 residues. CDR3 region: CSIIKPTDTQYF. The CDR3 DNA reads TGCAGCATCATAAAGCCCACAGATACGCAGTATTTT.

The table lists this clonotype with many counts. The chain couples TRBV5-1 to TRBJ2-7, with D possibly being TRBD2 (6 bases). V was trimmed by 3 bases and J by 4 bases, leaving 17 bases between them. Germline lookup yields CDR1 SGHRS and CDR2 YFSETQ. The CDR3 consists of 15 residues. For the CDR3, the DNA is TGCGCCAGCAGCTCCCCGGGACTCCCCGCTTACGAGCAGTACTTC. Residues: CASSSPGLPAYEQYF.

The V and J genes are TRBV2 and TRBJ2-1, with D unclear. This CDR3 region has 15 residues. V was trimmed by 4 bases and J by 1 base, leaving 11 bases between them. Germline V lookup: CDR1 SNHLY, CDR2 FYNNEI. CDR3 coding DNA: TGTGCCAGCAGTGCGGGTGGGCCGTCCTACAATGAGCAGTTCTTC. It specifies CASSAGGPSYNEQFF.

Only a few counts were recorded for this clonotype. V usage is TRBV13 and J usage is TRBJ2-2; no clear D. V dropped 1 base and J dropped 5 bases, with 11 bases sitting between them. The CDR3 covers 15 residues. In germline, CDR1 is PRHDT, CDR2 FYEKMQ (reference sequence). CDR3 DNA: TGTGCCAGCAGCTTAGAAGGTCAAGCGACCGGGGAGCTGTTTTTT. It yields the protein CASSLEGQATGELFF. The full variable domain, rest sourced from reference TRBV13 and TRBJ2-2, is AAGVIQSPRHLIKEKRETATLKCYPIPRHDTVYWYQQGPGQDPQFLISFYEKMQSDKGSIPDRFSAQQFSDYHSELNMSSLELGDSALYFCASSLEGQATGELFFGEGSRLTVL.